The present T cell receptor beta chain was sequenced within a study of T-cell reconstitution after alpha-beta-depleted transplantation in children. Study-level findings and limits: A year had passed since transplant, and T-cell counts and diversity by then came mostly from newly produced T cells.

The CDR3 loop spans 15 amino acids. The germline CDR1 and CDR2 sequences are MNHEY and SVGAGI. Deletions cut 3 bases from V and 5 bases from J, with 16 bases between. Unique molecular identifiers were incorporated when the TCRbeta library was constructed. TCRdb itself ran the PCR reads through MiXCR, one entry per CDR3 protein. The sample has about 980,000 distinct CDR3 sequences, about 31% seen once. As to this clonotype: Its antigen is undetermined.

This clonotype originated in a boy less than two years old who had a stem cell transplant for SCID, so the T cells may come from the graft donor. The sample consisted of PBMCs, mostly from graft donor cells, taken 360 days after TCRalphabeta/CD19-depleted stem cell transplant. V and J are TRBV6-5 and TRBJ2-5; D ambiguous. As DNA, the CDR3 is TGTGCCAGCAGTTATGATTCCCAGTCCTCGGAGACCCAGTACTTC. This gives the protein CASSYDSQSSETQYF.